The 32 T cell receptor beta chains reported below all come from one sample, sequenced in a study of T-cell memory formation after mild COVID-19. TCRdb re-analysed the 5' RACE reads in MiXCR, keeping a single row per CDR3 protein. In the table there are 450,000 to 650,000 distinct CDR3 sequences, around 20% of which are singletons. Input material: PBMCs or a T cell subset sorted from them (not recorded which). These receptors all stem from an adult woman who had mild COVID-19 (a few samples of this study predate the infection). Cell type and time point are not known.

The chain links TRBV24-1 to TRBJ2-5; 7 bases are a match to TRBD1. The V gene's germline CDR1 is KGHDR and CDR2 SFDVKD. V shed 4 bases, J shed 5 bases, and the junction held 12 bases outside the gene matches. CDR3 length equals 16 residues. CDR3: CATSDPPDRRRETQYF. In nucleotides, the CDR3 is TGTGCCACCAGTGACCCTCCGGACAGGAGGAGGGAGACCCAGTACTTC.

The V gene is TRBV6-5, the J gene TRBJ1-1, with D uncertain. This CDR3 contains 14 residues. Germline CDR1 reads MNHEY; CDR2 reads SVGAGI. Trimming left V 0 bases short and J 3 bases short, with 8 bases between. CDR3: CASSYSPWDTEAFF. Written as DNA, the CDR3 is TGTGCCAGCAGTTACTCCCCCTGGGACACTGAAGCTTTCTTT.

This chain uses TRBV20-1 with TRBJ2-2; D is perhaps TRBD1 or TRBD2 (5 bases each). The CDR3 totals 12 residues. Germline values: CDR1 DFQATT, CDR2 SNEGSKA (reference sequence). In nucleotides, the CDR3 is TGCGCCGGGGACCGCTCTACCGGGGAGCTGTTTTTT. It yields the protein CAGDRSTGELFF.

The chain employs TRBV5-1 and TRBJ2-7; 8 bases line up with TRBD1. The CDR3 has 14 amino acids. Trimming at V came to 0 bases and at J to 6 bases, leaving 5 bases not matched to a gene. Germline CDR1 is SGHRS and CDR2 is YFSETQ. For the CDR3, the DNA is TGCGCCAGCAGCTTGGTTGGACAGGGCGTCGAGCAGTACTTC. Its translation: CASSLVGQGVEQYF.

This clonotype was seen a handful of times. This sequence joins TRBV20-1 and TRBJ2-1; perhaps TRBD1 as D (5 bases). Germline-derived CDR1 and CDR2 are DFQATT and SNEGSKA (reference sequence). V lost 4 bases to trimming and J lost 7 bases, with 17 bases between them. This CDR3 comprises 14 residues. In DNA form, the CDR3 reads TGCAGTGCTACGCGGCCCGACAGAAAAAATGAGCAGTTCTTC. Translation: CSATRPDRKNEQFF.

The chain joins TRBV24-1 to TRBJ2-3; 10 nucleotides line up with TRBD2. Germline V gene data show CDR1 as KGHDR and CDR2 as SFDVKD. This CDR3 spans 16 amino acids. The J segment lost 3 bases and the V segment lost 7 bases, leaving 9 bases of the junction unmatched. CDR3 residues: CATSGPGLAITDTQYF. The DNA for the CDR3 is TGTGCCACCAGCGGACCGGGACTAGCGATAACAGATACGCAGTATTTT.

The chain joins TRBV12-3 or TRBV12-4 to TRBJ2-1; 8 bases line up with TRBD2. The CDR3 is 15 amino acids. Germline trimming cut 3 bases from V and 10 bases from J; bases unmatched to any gene: 11. The CDR3 coding sequence is TGTGCCAGCAGTTTGATGCCGGGACTAGAATACGAGCAGTTCTTC. Translation: CASSLMPGLEYEQFF.

There are a few counts of this clonotype. This CDR3 reads CASTEPSPQYF. DNA of the CDR3: TGCGCCAGCACCGAGCCCAGCCCCCAGTACTTC. The rearrangement uses TRBV5-1 and TRBJ2-5; D ambiguous. V lost 6 bases, J lost 9 bases, and 12 bases lay in between. CDR1 is SGHRS and CDR2 is YFSETQ in the germline V gene. The CDR3 has 11 amino acids. Variable domain in full (rest from reference TRBV5-1 and TRBJ2-5): KAGVTQTPRYLIKTRGQQVTLSCSPISGHRSVSWYQQTPGQGLQFLFEYFSETQRNKGNFPGRFSGRQFSNSRSEMNVSTLELGDSALYLCASTEPSPQYFGPGTRLLVL.

V and J are TRBV29-1 and TRBJ2-1, with a weak D call TRBD2 (5 bases). Trimming took 7 bases from V and 12 from J, leaving 13 bases between them. The germline V gene has CDR1 SQVTM and CDR2 ANQGSEA. The CDR3 runs 10 residues. The CDR3 protein is CSARRAGQFF. CDR3 coding DNA: TGCAGCGCGAGGCGGGCAGGGCAGTTCTTC.

The rearrangement uses TRBV7-8 and TRBJ2-2; D gene unclear. The CDR3 covers 15 residues. Germline-derived CDR1 and CDR2 are SGHVS and FQNEAQ. V shed 1 base and J shed 3 bases, with 9 bases lying between them. The CDR3, as DNA: TGTGCCAGCAGCTTAGGAGGCGGATACACCGGGGAGCTGTTTTTT. It is translated as CASSLGGGYTGELFF. The full variable domain, rest sourced from reference TRBV7-8 and TRBJ2-2, is GAGVSQSPRYKVAKRGQDVALRCDPISGHVSLFWYQQALGQGPEFLTYFQNEAQLDKSGLPSDRFFAERPEGSVSTLKIQRTQQEDSAVYLCASSLGGGYTGELFFGEGSRLTVL.

CDR3 protein: CAWRTPGGTQPQHF. The CDR3 DNA follows: TGTGCCTGGAGGACCCCGGGGGGGACTCAGCCCCAGCATTTT. This chain joins TRBV30 and TRBJ1-5; D perhaps matches TRBD1 (5 bases). This CDR3 contains 14 residues. Germline CDR1 GTSNPN, CDR2 SVGIG (reference sequence). The ends were cut back, 3 bases at V and 6 bases at J, with 15 bases in the middle.

This chain connects TRBV30 to TRBJ1-2; the D is unclear. CDR3 size: 11 residues. V was pared by 3 bases and J by 4 bases, with 6 bases between. Looked up from germline, CDR1 is GTSNPN and CDR2 is SVGIG (reference sequence). Written as DNA, the CDR3 is TGTGCCTGGAGCGTAAGCTATGGCTACACCTTC. It is translated as CAWSVSYGYTF. Drawing the rest from reference TRBV30 and TRBJ1-2, the complete variable domain is SQTIHQWPATLVQPVGSPLSLECTVEGTSNPNLYWYRQAAGRGLQLLFYSVGIGQISSEVPQNLSASRPQDRQFILSSKKLLLSDSGFYLCAWSVSYGYTFGSGTRLTVV.

This chain links TRBV5-1 with TRBJ1-1; no definite D call. V lost 3 bases and J lost 3, with 9 bases in between. The CDR3 has 13 amino acids. In germline, CDR1 is SGHRS, CDR2 YFSETQ. CDR3 DNA sequence: TGCGCCAGCAGCTGGTCCGGGGACACTGAAGCTTTCTTT. Translating it yields CASSWSGDTEAFF.

This rearrangement joins TRBV27 to TRBJ2-7; D uncertain. The V end lost 3 bases, the J end lost 4 bases, and 13 bases lay between the germline ends. Germline lookup yields CDR1 MNHEY and CDR2 SMNVEV (reference sequence). The CDR3 has 14 amino acids. CDR3 in amino acids: CASSFALGIYEQYF. For the CDR3, the DNA is TGTGCCAGCAGTTTTGCTCTGGGAATTTACGAGCAGTACTTC.

In its sample, this clonotype was seen a few times. The gene calls are TRBV7-9 and TRBJ2-6; the D gene is possibly TRBD2 (5 bases). Germline V gives CDR1 SEHNR, CDR2 FQNEAQ (reference sequence). Trimming cost V 5 bases and J 0 bases, with 17 bases left between them. The CDR3 covers 18 residues. CDR3 residues: CASSLNIGRDSGANVLTF. The CDR3 DNA reads TGTGCCAGCAGCCTCAATATTGGACGGGACTCTGGGGCCAACGTCCTGACTTTC.

The rearrangement joins TRBV3-1 to TRBJ2-7, with 10 bases identical to TRBD1. This CDR3 is 16 amino acids long. CDR1 is LGHDT, CDR2 YNNKEL, per germline (reference sequence). Trimming took 0 bases from V and 2 from J; bases not matched to a gene: 4. CDR3 sequence: CASSQDSGQGAYEQYF. CDR3 in DNA: TGTGCCAGCAGCCAAGATTCCGGACAGGGGGCCTACGAGCAGTACTTC.

The chain couples TRBV20-1 to TRBJ1-6; D not resolved. This CDR3 is built from 15 residues. CDR1 and CDR2 (germline): DFQATT, SNEGSKA (reference sequence). With 0 bases removed from V and 7 bases from J, the gap between germline ends came to 13 bases. CDR3 amino acids: CSARDGIRTNSPLHF. CDR3 nucleotides: TGCAGTGCTAGAGATGGGATTCGGACCAATTCACCCCTCCACTTT.

The chain has TRBV29-1 and TRBJ2-7; TRBD1 matches 8 bases. The CDR3 covers 13 residues. V was clipped by 7 bases and J by 4 bases; unmatched bases: 9. Per the germline V gene, CDR1 is SQVTM and CDR2 is ANQGSEA. In nucleotides, the CDR3 is TGCAGCGCTTTGGACAGGGTAGGGTACGAGCAGTACTTC. The encoded protein is CSALDRVGYEQYF.

V gene TRBV20-1 combines with J gene TRBJ2-1; 11 bases line up with TRBD2. The CDR3 totals 15 residues. With V trimmed by 3 bases and J by 4 bases, 5 bases remained unmatched. CDR1 is DFQATT, CDR2 SNEGSKA, per germline (reference sequence). As DNA, the CDR3 is TGCAGTGCTAGCCCCGGGACTAGCGGTTACAATGAGCAGTTCTTC. It is translated as CSASPGTSGYNEQFF.

The rearrangement links TRBV6-5 to TRBJ1-2; 8 nucleotides line up with TRBD1. The CDR3 runs to 15 residues. Germline V gene sequence: CDR1 MNHEY, CDR2 SVGAGI. Unmatched junction bases numbered 6, after V lost 0 bases and J lost 6 bases. The CDR3 DNA is TGTGCCAGCAGTTACTCGGGACAGGCTTCCCATGGCTACACCTTC. It encodes CASSYSGQASHGYTF.

V gene TRBV5-1 combines with J gene TRBJ1-1, with 8 positions matching TRBD1. Germline CDR1 SGHRS, CDR2 YFSETQ. This CDR3 has 14 residues. Trimming cost V 4 bases and J 4 bases; bases outside gene matches: 6. CDR3 protein: CASSVQGQATEAFF. The DNA of the CDR3 is TGCGCCAGCAGCGTACAGGGACAGGCCACTGAAGCTTTCTTT.

This clonotype was counted a few times. The chain is built from TRBV24-1 and TRBJ2-3; the D gene is possibly TRBD1 (5 bases). Between the trimmed V and J ends, which lost 0 bases and 1 base, there was a span of 13 bases. This CDR3 is built from 17 residues. The germline V gene encodes CDR1 KGHDR and CDR2 SFDVKD. The CDR3 bases are TGTGCCACCAGTGATTTGCGGCAGGGCGAAGGCACAGATACGCAGTATTTT. Its translation is CATSDLRQGEGTDTQYF.

V is TRBV4-1 and J is TRBJ2-2, with D possibly being TRBD2 (6 bases). The germline gives CDR1 MGHRA, CDR2 YSYEKL. V lost 1 base, J lost 0 bases, and 12 bases lay in between. The CDR3 has 17 amino acids. The CDR3 nucleotides are TGCGCCAGCAGCCAAGGCCGGCGGGGCACGAACACCGGGGAGCTGTTTTTT. Amino acids: CASSQGRRGTNTGELFF.

The chain uses TRBV9 and TRBJ2-3; D is uncertain. V lost 0 bases and J 1 base, leaving 9 bases between the germline ends. The CDR3 covers 15 residues. From germline, CDR1 is SGDLS and CDR2 YYNGEE. In DNA, the CDR3 is TGTGCCAGCAGCGTAGAGGGCATCGGCACAGATACGCAGTATTTT. Amino acid sequence: CASSVEGIGTDTQYF.

The V and J genes are TRBV7-9 and TRBJ2-2; 10 nucleotides line up with TRBD2. The CDR3 is made up of 16 amino acids. CDR1 and CDR2 (germline): SEHNR, FQNEAQ (reference sequence). The V segment lost 4 bases and the J segment 5 bases; nucleotides outside the gene matches: 7. The CDR3 sequence: CASSSVAGGGTGELFF. CDR3 coding DNA: TGTGCCAGCAGCTCGGTAGCGGGAGGAGGAACCGGGGAGCTGTTTTTT.

This chain uses TRBV20-1 with TRBJ2-3, with TRBD2 matching 9 bases. The ends lost 4 bases at V and 4 bases at J; junction bases unmatched: 9. The CDR3 length is 15 residues. CDR1 and CDR2 (germline): DFQATT, SNEGSKA (reference sequence). The CDR3 sequence: CSAKMGGGASDTQYF. The DNA of the CDR3 is TGCAGTGCTAAAATGGGCGGGGGGGCATCAGATACGCAGTATTTT.

This clonotype was seen only a few times. The chain carries TRBV24-1 and TRBJ2-5, with 11 bases matching TRBD1. The CDR3 length is 14 residues. Per germline, CDR1 KGHDR and CDR2 SFDVKD. J gave up 5 bases and V 5 bases, and 3 bases lay outside the gene matches. This CDR3 reads CATSGTGGAETQYF. CDR3 sequence (DNA): TGTGCCACCAGTGGGACAGGGGGCGCGGAGACCCAGTACTTC.

V gene TRBV6-5 combines with J gene TRBJ2-7, with 9 bases matching TRBD2. Losses at the gene ends were 4 bases for V and 4 bases for J; bases not matched to a gene: 8. The germline V gene has CDR1 MNHEY and CDR2 SVGAGI. This CDR3 is built from 15 residues. CDR3 loop: CASSLSAGGKYEQYF. As DNA, the CDR3 is TGTGCCAGCAGTTTATCAGCGGGAGGAAAGTACGAGCAGTACTTC.

This clonotype has more than one count but fewer than ten. This chain uses TRBV7-9 with TRBJ2-5, with 11 bases fitting TRBD2. Trimming cost V 4 bases and J 7 bases; bases outside gene matches: 11. This CDR3 comprises 16 residues. Germline V gene sequence: CDR1 SEHNR, CDR2 FQNEAQ (reference sequence). The DNA of the CDR3 is TGTGCCAGCAGCTCCGTAACCCCGGGACTAGCGGTGACCCAGTACTTC. This sequence encodes CASSSVTPGLAVTQYF.

Comments on this clonotype: One end of the junction is discordant with germline, which a read error may explain. CDR3 residues: CASSVEGDHPQHF. As DNA, the CDR3 is TGTGCCAGCAGCGTGGAGGGGGATCATCCCCAGCATTTT. The chain couples TRBV7-2 to TRBJ1-5, with D maybe TRBD1 (6 bases). This CDR3 region has 13 residues. Per the germline V gene, CDR1 is SGHTA and CDR2 is FQGNSA.

The chain combines TRBV11-3 with TRBJ2-2; no firm D call. CDR1 and CDR2 from the germline V gene are SGHNT and YENEEA. V shed 0 bases and J shed 1 base, with 12 bases lying between them. CDR3 length: 17 amino acids. CDR3 DNA sequence: TGTGCCAGCAGCTTAGACGCCATCGTGGGGAACACCGGGGAGCTGTTTTTT. It codes for CASSLDAIVGNTGELFF.

This clonotype has just a few counts. The J gene is TRBJ2-1, the V gene TRBV2; 9 bases map to TRBD2. CDR3 length: 14 amino acids. V was pared by 7 bases and J by 3 bases, with 4 bases of the junction left unmatched. The germline CDR1 and CDR2 sequences are SNHLY and FYNNEI. This CDR3 is CASKTSGNYNEQFF. The DNA of the CDR3 is TGTGCCAGCAAGACTAGCGGAAACTACAATGAGCAGTTCTTC.